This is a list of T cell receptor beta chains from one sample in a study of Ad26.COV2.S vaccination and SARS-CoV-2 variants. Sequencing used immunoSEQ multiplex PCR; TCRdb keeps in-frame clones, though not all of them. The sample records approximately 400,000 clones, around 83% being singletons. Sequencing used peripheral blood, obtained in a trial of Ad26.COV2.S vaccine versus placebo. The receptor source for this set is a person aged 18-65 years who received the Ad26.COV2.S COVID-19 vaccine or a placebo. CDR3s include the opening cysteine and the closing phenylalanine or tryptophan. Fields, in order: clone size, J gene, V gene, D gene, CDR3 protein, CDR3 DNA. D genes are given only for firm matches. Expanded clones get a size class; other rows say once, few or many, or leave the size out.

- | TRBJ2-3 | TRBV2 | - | CASTQVAPTQYF | TGTGCCAGCACCCAAGTAGCGCCGACGCAGTATTTT
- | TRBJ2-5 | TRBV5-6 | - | CASSLLTGAETQYF | TGTGCCAGCAGCTTGTTGACCGGGGCGGAGACCCAGTACTTC
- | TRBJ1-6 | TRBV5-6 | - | CASSLVVGPGFHF | TGTGCCAGCAGCTTGGTCGTCGGCCCGGGCTTCCACTTT
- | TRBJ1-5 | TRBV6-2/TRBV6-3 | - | CASSWGGNQPQHF | TGTGCCAGCAGCTGGGGCGGCAATCAGCCCCAGCATTTT
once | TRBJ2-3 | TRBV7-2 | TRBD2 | CASSLVAGGVTDTQYF | TGTGCCAGCAGCTTAGTTGCGGGAGGAGTTACAGATACGCAGTATTTT
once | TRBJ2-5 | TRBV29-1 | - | CSVVPIPETQYF | TGCAGCGTTGTTCCCATACCAGAGACCCAGTACTTC
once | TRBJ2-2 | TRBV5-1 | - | CASSRGPITGELFF | TGCGCCAGCAGCCGCGGACCGATCACCGGGGAGCTGTTTTTT
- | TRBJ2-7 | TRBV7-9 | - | CASSTSSFGTQGEQYF | TGTGCCAGCAGCACCAGCTCTTTTGGGACCCAGGGCGAGCAGTACTTC
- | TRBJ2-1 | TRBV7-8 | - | CASSKLGLRGVGSYNEQFF | TGTGCCAGCAGCAAACTAGGTTTAAGAGGGGTTGGCTCCTACAATGAGCAGTTCTTC
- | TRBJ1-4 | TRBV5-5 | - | CASSLAGAGDLSPLEKLFF | TGTGCCAGCAGCTTGGCCGGGGCAGGGGATCTCTCCCCCCTTGAAAAACTGTTTTTT
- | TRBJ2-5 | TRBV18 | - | CASSPSGTQTRGTQYF | TGTGCCAGCTCACCTTCCGGGACCCAGACCCGGGGGACCCAGTACTTC
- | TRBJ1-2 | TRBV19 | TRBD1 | CASIRTGGNGYTF | TGTGCCAGTATAAGGACAGGGGGCAATGGCTACACCTTC
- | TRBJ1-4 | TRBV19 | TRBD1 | CASMDPTGGEEKLFF | TGTGCCAGTATGGACCCGACAGGGGGCGAAGAAAAACTGTTTTTT
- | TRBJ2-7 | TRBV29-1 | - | CSVVRQQTYEQYF | TGCAGCGTTGTGAGACAGCAGACCTACGAGCAGTACTTC
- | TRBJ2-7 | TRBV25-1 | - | CASSTQREQYF | TGTGCCAGCAGTACCCAGAGGGAGCAGTACTTC